Shown below are 29 T cell receptor beta chains from a single sample sequenced in a study of cytomegalovirus exposure and HLA in healthy donors listed by TCRdb under 2017. Library preparation was by the immunoSEQ multiplex PCR assay. The multiplex PCR relied on a mix of 60 forward primers for TCR Vbeta segments and 13 reverse primers for TCR Jbeta segments. What TCRdb holds here is the immuneACCESS table cut down to in-frame rearrangements. Part of the clones is not present; checked against another copy, under half of the missing clones reflect an unresolved V gene, and the others are unexplained. This sample is represented by 150,000 to 200,000 clones; about 70% of them were singletons. The top ten constitute about 2.5% of the sample. Input material: PBMCs. The receptors were gathered from a woman in her thirties or forties in good health and CMV-seropositive.

The V and J genes are TRBV7-9 and TRBJ2-1; TRBD2 aligns across 9 bases. The germline V gene encodes CDR1 SEHNR and CDR2 FQNEAQ (reference sequence). This CDR3 is 15 amino acids long. The V and J ends lost 5 bases and 6 bases, in that order; junction bases with no gene match: 8. The CDR3 is CASSAGVLAGNEQFF. The CDR3 coding sequence is TGTGCCAGCAGCGCCGGGGTACTAGCGGGCAATGAGCAGTTCTTC.

This clone has only a few counts. The V gene is TRBV10-3, the J gene TRBJ1-5; the match to TRBD1 covers 8 bases. CDR1 and CDR2 from the germline V gene are ENHRY and SYGVKD. The V segment lost 4 bases and the J segment 5 bases; nucleotides outside the gene matches: 7. The CDR3 runs to 15 residues. The CDR3: CAISASRGHDQPQHF. CDR3 in DNA: TGTGCCATCAGTGCGTCCAGGGGGCATGATCAGCCCCAGCATTTT.

The chain combines TRBV6-5 with TRBJ2-3, with 12 bases lining up with TRBD2. Per the germline V gene, CDR1 is MNHEY and CDR2 is SVGAGI. The CDR3 is 14 residues long. V gave up 6 bases and J gave up 5 bases; unmatched junction bases: 3. CDR3 sequence reads: CASRRLAGVDTQYF. CDR3 sequence (DNA): TGTGCCAGCAGAAGACTAGCGGGAGTAGATACGCAGTATTTT.

CDR3 nucleotide sequence: TGTGCCAGCAGCCCTAAAGTTTGGGAGGGTCCCTACGAGCAGTACTTC. Translated: CASSPKVWEGPYEQYF. The chain has TRBV5-5 and TRBJ2-7, with TRBD2 matching 7 bases. Germline CDR1 reads SGHKS; CDR2 reads YYEKEE (reference sequence). This CDR3 is built from 16 residues. Trimming removed 4 bases from V and 2 bases from J; junction bases left unmatched: 12.

The chain is built from TRBV5-1 and TRBJ2-1; 10 bases line up with TRBD2. Germline V gene data show CDR1 as SGHRS and CDR2 as YFSETQ. Trimming at V came to 1 base and at J to 7 bases, leaving 14 bases not matched to a gene. This CDR3 spans 18 amino acids. CDR3 DNA: TGCGCCAGCAGCTTGCCCTTAGCGGGAGGAGGCGTCGGGAATGAGCAGTTCTTC. This encodes CASSLPLAGGGVGNEQFF.

This clone was found once. The chain couples TRBV7-2 to TRBJ1-1; no clear D gene. This CDR3 region has 12 residues. Trimming stripped 0 bases from V and 5 bases from J, with 4 bases between. Per the germline V gene, CDR1 is SGHTA and CDR2 is FQGNSA. The CDR3 is CASSLAATEAFF. The CDR3 DNA sequence: TGTGCCAGCAGCTTAGCAGCTACTGAAGCTTTCTTT.

The chain has TRBV5-8 and TRBJ2-5; TRBD1 matches at 7 bases. Trimming took 6 bases from V and 5 from J; bases not matched to a gene: 10. CDR1 SGHTS and CDR2 YDEGEE come from the germline V gene. The CDR3 is made up of 14 amino acids. The CDR3 region has the DNA TGTGCCAGCACACGACAGGGTATCCCGGAGACCCAGTACTTC. Its translation: CASTRQGIPETQYF.

This rearrangement joins TRBV29-1 to TRBJ1-1; 8 bases are shared with TRBD1. Germline V gene sequence: CDR1 SQVTM, CDR2 ANQGSEA. V trimming: 5 bases; J trimming: 1 base; junction bases outside the gene matches: 6. CDR3 length: 14 residues. DNA of the CDR3: TGCAGCGTTACGGAGGGGACAGGGAACACTGAAGCTTTCTTT. Its protein is CSVTEGTGNTEAFF.

The V call is TRBV11-2, the J call TRBJ2-7; 8 bases line up with TRBD1. The length of the CDR3 is 15 residues. The V gene's germline CDR1 is SGHAT and CDR2 FQNNGV. The J segment lost 0 bases and the V segment lost 2 bases, leaving 3 bases of the junction unmatched. The CDR3 DNA is TGTGCCAGCAGCTTAAGGACAGGGAGCTCCTACGAGCAGTACTTC. Its translation: CASSLRTGSSYEQYF.

This chain joins TRBV6-1 and TRBJ2-7; maybe TRBD1 (6 bases). Trimming took 6 bases from V and 1 from J, leaving 10 bases between them. This CDR3 spans 13 amino acids. The germline V gene encodes CDR1 MNHNS and CDR2 SASEGT. CDR3 loop: CASRWDTSYEQYF. As DNA, the CDR3 is TGTGCCAGCAGATGGGACACATCCTACGAGCAGTACTTC.

V and J are TRBV28 and TRBJ2-3; D remains unclear. This CDR3 is built from 15 residues. Looked up from germline, CDR1 is MDHEN and CDR2 is SYDVKM. Trimming took off 6 bases at V and 5 bases at J, with 18 bases between the two ends. The CDR3 DNA follows: TGTGCCAGCAGCCGACACATCATGGGCCTAGATACGCAGTATTTT. Translating gives CASSRHIMGLDTQYF.

This clone was detected only a few times. The chain is built from TRBV6-6 and TRBJ1-3, with D tentatively TRBD1 (6 bases). CDR1 is MNHNY and CDR2 is SVGAGI in the germline V gene (reference sequence). The CDR3 has 16 residues. Trimming cost V 5 bases and J 0 bases, with 14 bases left between them. The CDR3 here is CASSPSGALSGNTIYF. CDR3 nucleotides: TGTGCCAGCAGTCCCTCAGGGGCGCTCTCTGGAAACACCATATATTTT.

This clone was counted between two and nine times. The rearrangement links TRBV28 to TRBJ1-1; unclear D gene. The germline V gene encodes CDR1 MDHEN and CDR2 SYDVKM. V was cut by 6 bases and J by 5 bases, with 10 bases left in between. This CDR3 has 12 residues. CDR3 in amino acids: CASRKAGTEAFF. CDR3 DNA: TGTGCCAGCAGAAAAGCCGGGACTGAAGCTTTCTTT.

CDR3 amino acids: CASKGESGELFF. As DNA, the CDR3 is TGTGCCAGCAAGGGGGAATCCGGGGAGCTGTTTTTT. The genes are TRBV2 and TRBJ2-2; possible D gene TRBD1, 6 bases. Deletions cut 7 bases from V and 6 bases from J, with 9 bases between. Per germline, CDR1 SNHLY and CDR2 FYNNEI. The CDR3 spans 12 residues.

The rearrangement joins TRBV2 to TRBJ1-4; the D gene is possibly TRBD1 (5 bases). CDR3 size: 12 residues. In germline, CDR1 is SNHLY, CDR2 FYNNEI. Trimming stripped 8 bases from V and 7 bases from J, with 11 bases between. The CDR3 nucleotides are TGTGCCAGCGGGACTGGCGGTGAAAAACTGTTTTTT. This translates into CASGTGGEKLFF.

This clone was seen a handful of times. The chain recombines TRBV4-2 with TRBJ2-1, with TRBD2 identical over 11 bases. The CDR3 runs 17 residues. In germline, CDR1 is LGHNA, CDR2 YNFKEQ. Trimming cost V 0 bases and J 8 bases; bases outside gene matches: 9. The CDR3: CASSQDPTSGRSYEQFF. The CDR3 DNA is TGTGCCAGCAGCCAAGATCCCACTAGCGGGAGATCATATGAGCAGTTCTTC.

The chain employs TRBV7-2 and TRBJ2-7; D ambiguous. This CDR3 is built from 11 residues. CDR1 SGHTA and CDR2 FQGNSA come from the germline V gene. Trimming removed 5 bases from V and 5 bases from J, with 7 bases in between. The chain's CDR3 is CASSISHEQYF. The CDR3 DNA follows: TGTGCCAGCAGCATATCCCACGAGCAGTACTTC.

This clone was observed a few times. The rearrangement joins TRBV6-6 to TRBJ1-1, with D possibly TRBD1 on 6 matching bases. V was cut by 0 bases and J by 3 bases, with 11 bases left in between. The length of the CDR3 is 15 residues. CDR1 and CDR2 (germline): MNHNY, SVGAGI (reference sequence). The CDR3 loop is CASSYSGRGDTEAFF. As DNA, the CDR3 is TGTGCCAGCAGTTACTCTGGCAGGGGAGACACTGAAGCTTTCTTT.

This chain connects TRBV1 to TRBJ2-4; TRBD1, the table's D call, lacks a check against the DNA. TRBV1 is marked as a pseudogene. The length of the CDR3 is 16 residues. CDR3 sequence reads: CTSSQALGGAKNIQYF. CDR3 in DNA: TGCACCAGCAGCCAAGCTTTAGGGGGCGCCAAAAACATTCAGTACTTC.

The chain recombines TRBV6-1 with TRBJ2-2; D gene uncertain. The CDR3 runs to 14 residues. V was clipped by 5 bases and J by 6 bases, with 13 bases between them. Germline CDR1 and CDR2: MNHNS and SASEGT. CDR3 loop: CASSHPTISGELFF. As DNA, the CDR3 is TGTGCCAGCAGTCACCCGACAATATCCGGGGAGCTGTTTTTT.

The rearrangement uses TRBV4-1 and TRBJ1-5; a weak D match, TRBD1 (5 bases). The ends were cut back, 3 bases at V and 1 base at J, with 13 bases in the middle. The CDR3 covers 16 residues. CDR1 and CDR2 (germline): MGHRA, YSYEKL. CDR3: CASSHPFGGSNQPQHF. The CDR3 DNA is TGCGCCAGCAGCCACCCTTTTGGGGGGAGCAATCAGCCCCAGCATTTT.

The V and J genes are TRBV6-5 and TRBJ1-2, with D perhaps TRBD1 (6 bases). V lost 5 bases and J 4 bases, leaving 14 bases between the germline ends. Germline values: CDR1 MNHEY, CDR2 SVGAGI. The CDR3 is 14 residues long. The CDR3 loop is CASSTGQPIYGYTF. The CDR3 DNA is TGTGCCAGCAGTACGGGACAACCAATCTATGGCTACACCTTC.

V usage is TRBV29-1 and J usage is TRBJ2-1; 12 bases line up with TRBD2. The length of the CDR3 is 15 residues. CDR1 SQVTM and CDR2 ANQGSEA come from the germline V gene. J lost 9 bases, V lost 3 bases, and 9 bases had no gene match. CDR3 nucleotides: TGCAGCGTTGAGAAGCGGCTAGCGGGAGGGGTTGAGCAGTTCTTC. Amino acid sequence: CSVEKRLAGGVEQFF.

This clone was picked up a small number of times. The chain employs TRBV6-1 and TRBJ2-7, with TRBD1 identical over 8 bases. The V gene end was trimmed by 2 bases and the J gene end by 2 bases; junction bases not matched to a gene: 8. CDR1 and CDR2 from the germline V gene are MNHNS and SASEGT. The CDR3 extends over 16 amino acids. CDR3 loop: CASSESTGVPAYEQYF. The CDR3 coding sequence is TGTGCCAGCAGTGAATCGACAGGGGTTCCGGCCTACGAGCAGTACTTC.

The chain combines TRBV6-6 with TRBJ2-7, with 11 positions matching TRBD2. Germline V gives CDR1 MNHNY, CDR2 SVGAGI (reference sequence). The CDR3 runs to 16 residues. V lost 4 bases and J lost 1; bases outside the gene matches: 6. In DNA, the CDR3 is TGTGCCAGCAGTTTGTCCGGGACTAGCGGTTCCTACGAGCAGTACTTC. Its protein product is CASSLSGTSGSYEQYF.

The chain has TRBV14 and TRBJ2-7, with 9 bases matching TRBD2. This CDR3 is built from 16 residues. CDR1 and CDR2 from the germline V gene are SGHDN and FVKESK. V lost 2 bases and J lost 6; bases outside the gene matches: 11. The CDR3 coding sequence is TGTGCCAGCAGCCAACACGGGGGACTAGCACCTGGCGAGCAGTACTTC. It is translated as CASSQHGGLAPGEQYF. The full variable domain, in which reference TRBV14 and TRBJ2-7 provide the parts outside the CDR3, is EAGVTQFPSHSVIEKGQTVTLRCDPISGHDNLYWYRRVMGKEIKFLLHFVKESKQDESGMPNNRFLAERTGGTYSTLKVQPAELEDSGVYFCASSQHGGLAPGEQYFGPGTRLTVT.

This chain links TRBV5-4 with TRBJ2-5, with D maybe TRBD2 (5 bases). The CDR3 length is 15 residues. Per germline, CDR1 SGHNT and CDR2 YYREEE (reference sequence). Trimming shortened V by 5 bases and J by 4 bases, and 18 bases separated the two germline ends. The CDR3 spells CASSHEGAEGETQYF. CDR3 sequence (DNA): TGTGCCAGCAGTCACGAAGGAGCAGAGGGAGAGACCCAGTACTTC.

This chain links TRBV9 with TRBJ1-2; D is uncertain. The V gene's germline CDR1 is SGDLS and CDR2 YYNGEE. Trimming stripped 4 bases from V and 7 bases from J, with 8 bases between. CDR3 length: 11 residues. DNA of the CDR3: TGTGCCAGCAGCACGGGTGGTGGCTACACCTTC. Protein product: CASSTGGGYTF.

The chain uses TRBV6-6 and TRBJ2-3, with TRBD2 identical over 11 bases. This CDR3 has 15 residues. J gave up 5 bases and V 6 bases, and 7 bases lay outside the gene matches. Looked up from germline, CDR1 is MNHNY and CDR2 is SVGAGI (reference sequence). DNA for the CDR3: TGTGCCAGCAGACCCGGGACTAGCGGAGTAGATACGCAGTATTTT. Residues: CASRPGTSGVDTQYF.